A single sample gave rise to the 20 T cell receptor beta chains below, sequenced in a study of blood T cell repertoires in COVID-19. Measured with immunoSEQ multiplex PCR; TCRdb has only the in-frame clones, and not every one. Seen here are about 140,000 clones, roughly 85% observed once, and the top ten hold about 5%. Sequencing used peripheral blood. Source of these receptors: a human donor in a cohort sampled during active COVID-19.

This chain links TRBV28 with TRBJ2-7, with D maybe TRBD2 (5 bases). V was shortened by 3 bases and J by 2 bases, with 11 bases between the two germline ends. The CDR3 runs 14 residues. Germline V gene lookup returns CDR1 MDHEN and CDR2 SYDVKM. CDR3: CASSLVVGAYEQYF. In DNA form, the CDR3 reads TGTGCCAGCAGTTTGGTTGTGGGAGCCTACGAGCAGTACTTC.

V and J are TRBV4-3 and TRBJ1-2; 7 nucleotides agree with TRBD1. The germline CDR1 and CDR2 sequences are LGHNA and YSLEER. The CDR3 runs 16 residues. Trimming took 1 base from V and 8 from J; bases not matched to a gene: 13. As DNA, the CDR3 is TGCGCCAGCAGCCAAGCTGGGGACAGCTCCTTTGGAGGCTACACCTTC. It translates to CASSQAGDSSFGGYTF.

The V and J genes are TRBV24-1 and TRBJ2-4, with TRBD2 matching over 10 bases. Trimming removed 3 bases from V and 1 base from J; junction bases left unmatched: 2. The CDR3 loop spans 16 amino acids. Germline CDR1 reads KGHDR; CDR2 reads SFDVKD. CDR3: CATSDLAGEAKNIQYF. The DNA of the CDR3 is TGTGCCACCAGTGATCTAGCGGGAGAGGCCAAAAACATTCAGTACTTC.

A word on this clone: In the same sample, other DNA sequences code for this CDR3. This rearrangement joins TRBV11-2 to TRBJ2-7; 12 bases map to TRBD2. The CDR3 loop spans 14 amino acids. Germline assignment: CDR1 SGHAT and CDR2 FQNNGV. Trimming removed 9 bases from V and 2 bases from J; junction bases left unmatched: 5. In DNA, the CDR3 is TGTGCCAGTCGGAGACTAGCGGGAGCCTACGAGCAGTACTTC. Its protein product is CASRRLAGAYEQYF.

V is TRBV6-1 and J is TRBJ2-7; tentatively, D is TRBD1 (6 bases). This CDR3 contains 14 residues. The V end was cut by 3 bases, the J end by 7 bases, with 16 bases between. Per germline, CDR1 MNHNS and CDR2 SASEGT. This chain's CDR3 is CASSEPGALQEQYF. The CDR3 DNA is TGTGCCAGCAGTGAGCCAGGGGCCCTACAAGAGCAGTACTTC.

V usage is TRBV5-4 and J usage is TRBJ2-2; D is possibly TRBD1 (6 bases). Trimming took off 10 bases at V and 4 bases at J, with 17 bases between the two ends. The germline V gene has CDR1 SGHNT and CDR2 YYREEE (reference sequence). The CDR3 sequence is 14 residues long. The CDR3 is CAGGQQTSTGELFF. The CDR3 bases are TGTGCCGGGGGACAACAGACCTCCACCGGGGAGCTGTTTTTT.

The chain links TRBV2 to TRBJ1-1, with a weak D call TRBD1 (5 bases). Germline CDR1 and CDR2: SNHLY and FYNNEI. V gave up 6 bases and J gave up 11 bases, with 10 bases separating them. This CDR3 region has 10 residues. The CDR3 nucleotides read TGTGCCAGCAGCGGGGGAAGCGCTTTCTTT. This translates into CASSGGSAFF.

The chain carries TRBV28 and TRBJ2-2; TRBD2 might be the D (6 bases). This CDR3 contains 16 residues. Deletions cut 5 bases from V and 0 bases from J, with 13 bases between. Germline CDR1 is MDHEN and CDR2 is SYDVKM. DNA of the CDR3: TGTGCCAGCAGTCCTGGGGGGAGCCCGAACACCGGGGAGCTGTTTTTT. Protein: CASSPGGSPNTGELFF. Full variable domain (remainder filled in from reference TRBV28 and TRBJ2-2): DVKVTQSSRYLVKRTGEKVFLECVQDMDHENMFWYRQDPGLGLRLIYFSYDVKMKEKGDIPEGYSVSREKKERFSLILESASTNQTSMYLCASSPGGSPNTGELFFGEGSRLTVL.

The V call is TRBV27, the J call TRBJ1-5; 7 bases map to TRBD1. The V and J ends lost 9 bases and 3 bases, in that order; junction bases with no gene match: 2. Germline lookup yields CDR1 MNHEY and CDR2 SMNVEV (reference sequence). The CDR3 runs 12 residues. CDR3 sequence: CASGQVNQPQHF. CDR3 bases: TGTGCCAGTGGACAGGTCAATCAGCCCCAGCATTTT.

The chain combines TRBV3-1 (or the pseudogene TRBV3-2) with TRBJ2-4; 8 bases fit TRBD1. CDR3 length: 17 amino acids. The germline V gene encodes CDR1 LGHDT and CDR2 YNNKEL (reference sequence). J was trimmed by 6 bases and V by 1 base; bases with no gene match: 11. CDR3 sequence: CASSQGVPITGGNIQYF. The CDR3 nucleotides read TGTGCCAGCAGCCAAGGGGTTCCTATCACAGGGGGAAACATTCAGTACTTC.

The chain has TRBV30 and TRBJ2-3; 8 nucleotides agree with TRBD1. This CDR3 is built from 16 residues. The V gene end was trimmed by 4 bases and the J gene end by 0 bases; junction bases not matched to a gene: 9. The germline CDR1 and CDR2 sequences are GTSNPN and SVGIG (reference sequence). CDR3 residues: CAWTPGTGSSTDTQYF. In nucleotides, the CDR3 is TGTGCCTGGACCCCAGGGACAGGCTCTAGCACAGATACGCAGTATTTT.

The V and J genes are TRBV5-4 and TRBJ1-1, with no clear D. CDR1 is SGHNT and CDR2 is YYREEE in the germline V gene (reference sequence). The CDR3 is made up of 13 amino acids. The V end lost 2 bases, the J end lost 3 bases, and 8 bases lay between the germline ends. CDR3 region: CASSFPPDTEAFF. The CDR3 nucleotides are TGTGCCAGCAGCTTTCCCCCCGACACTGAAGCTTTCTTT.

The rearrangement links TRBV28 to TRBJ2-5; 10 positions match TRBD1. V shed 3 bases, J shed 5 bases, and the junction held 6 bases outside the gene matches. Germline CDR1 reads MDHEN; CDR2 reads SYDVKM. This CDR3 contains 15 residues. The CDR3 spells CASSFSTGGGETQYF. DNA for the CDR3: TGTGCCAGCAGTTTCTCGACAGGGGGCGGGGAGACCCAGTACTTC.

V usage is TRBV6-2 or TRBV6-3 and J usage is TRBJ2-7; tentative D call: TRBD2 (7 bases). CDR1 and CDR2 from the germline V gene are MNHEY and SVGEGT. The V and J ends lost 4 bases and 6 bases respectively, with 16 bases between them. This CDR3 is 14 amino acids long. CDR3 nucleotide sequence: TGTGCCAGCAGTTTTAGTACGGGGGGCTTCGAGCAGTACTTC. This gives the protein CASSFSTGGFEQYF.

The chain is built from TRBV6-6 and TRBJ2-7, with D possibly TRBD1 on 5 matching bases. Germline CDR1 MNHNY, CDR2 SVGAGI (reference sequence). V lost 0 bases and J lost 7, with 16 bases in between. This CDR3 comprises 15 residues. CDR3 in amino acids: CASSYSTALTGEQYF. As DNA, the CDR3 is TGTGCCAGCAGTTACTCGACAGCCCTTACGGGTGAGCAGTACTTC.

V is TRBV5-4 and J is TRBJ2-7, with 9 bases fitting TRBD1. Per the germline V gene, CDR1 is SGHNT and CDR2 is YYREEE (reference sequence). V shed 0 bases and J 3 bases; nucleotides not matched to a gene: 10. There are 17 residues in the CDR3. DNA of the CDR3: TGTGCCAGCAGCTTGGGGGGAGTGGGACAGGGTCGCTACGAGCAGTACTTC. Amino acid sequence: CASSLGGVGQGRYEQYF.

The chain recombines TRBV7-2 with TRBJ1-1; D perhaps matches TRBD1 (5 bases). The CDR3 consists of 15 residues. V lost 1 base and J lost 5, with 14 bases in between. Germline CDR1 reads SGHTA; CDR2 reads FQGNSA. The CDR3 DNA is TGTGCCAGCAGCTTAGTCGGTCAGGGTGGAACTGAAGCTTTCTTT. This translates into CASSLVGQGGTEAFF.

In DNA, the CDR3 is TGTGCCAGTAGTGGGCACACCACCGGGGGAGAAAAACTGTTTTTT. Translating gives CASSGHTTGGEKLFF. This rearrangement joins TRBV19 to TRBJ1-4; possibly TRBD1 for D (5 bases). Germline V gene data show CDR1 as LNHDA and CDR2 as SQIVND (reference sequence). This CDR3 comprises 15 residues. The germline V and J ends were trimmed by 5 bases and 8 bases, with 18 bases remaining between them.

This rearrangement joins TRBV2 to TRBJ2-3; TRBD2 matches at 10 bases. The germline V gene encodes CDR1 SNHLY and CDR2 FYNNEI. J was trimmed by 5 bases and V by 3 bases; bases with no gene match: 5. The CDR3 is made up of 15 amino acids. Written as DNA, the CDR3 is TGTGCCAGCAGTGATCCTAGCGGGGGAATAGATACGCAGTATTTT. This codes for CASSDPSGGIDTQYF.

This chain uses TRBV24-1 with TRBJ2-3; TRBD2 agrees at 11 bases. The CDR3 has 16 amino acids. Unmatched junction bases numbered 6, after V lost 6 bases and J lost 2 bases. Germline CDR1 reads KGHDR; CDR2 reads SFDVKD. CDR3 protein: CATSNVLAGATDTQYF. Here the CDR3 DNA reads TGTGCCACCAGTAACGTACTAGCGGGGGCCACAGATACGCAGTATTTT.